This T cell receptor (beta chain) was recorded in a study of blood T cells in healthy people across ages (dated by TCRdb to about 2015). Concerning the study at large: In model experiments, roughly one uniquely barcoded TCR beta cDNA molecule per two T cells was captured by template switching. To track age-related changes in TCR beta repertoire diversity, the study relied on deep sequencing normalized with unique cDNA molecular identifiers. The donors were divided into four age groups: young (average approximately 15 years), middle-aged (under 40), aged (approximately 62) and long-lived (82). To avoid experimental bias, donors of different ages were spread randomly across the sequencing lanes. The study analyzed two additional independent replicas of 1 million unique cDNA reads from the same blood draw for two donors, one aged 18 to 30 and one aged 80 or older.

With respect to this clonotype: Its specific antigen is unknown. One base away there is no much larger clone; base qualities are not given.

Broader findings and caveats from the paper: Compared with the aged group, the long-lived group had more naive CD4+ T cells, fewer expanded clones and increased TCR diversity, suggesting age selection. The percentage of naive T cells measured by flow cytometry correlated strongly with observed TCR beta diversity. Since profiling was done on bulk unsorted PBMCs, naive and antigen-experienced compartments could not be conclusively compared. Estimates of total diversity from one million sequenced T cells were regarded as lower bounds and underestimates. As age increased, observed TCR beta diversity per million T cells dropped in a roughly linear way, and a significant reduction was already evident by age roughly 40. Because donor CMV infection status was unknown, age-related changes in expanded clonotypes were potentially confounded.

Systemically healthy Caucasian individuals from Russia, 39 in total and aged roughly 6 to 100 years, were included as donors. About 9.1 milliliters of peripheral blood were collected from each donor into EDTA-treated Vacutainer tubes. PBMCs were isolated by Ficoll-Paque density-gradient centrifugation, with at least 7 million obtained per sample. Trizol reagent was used to extract total RNA from PBMCs, with at least 6 micrograms per sample. For every donor, an aliquot of PBMCs went through flow cytometry to measure the percentages of naive CD45RAhigh/CD27high T cells. The library was made by 5' RACE. Instrument used: Illumina HiSeq 2500. A second PCR of about 7 to 12 cycles was run with a J-beta primer mix and a sample-barcoded 5' primer. A unique molecular identifier was introduced onto each TCR beta cDNA molecule by a template-switch 5' adaptor carrying 12 random nucleotides. Each sample yielded at least 3 million CDR3-containing paired-end reads. First-strand cDNA synthesis was performed from all RNA using the Mint cDNA synthesis kit, with priming by a TRBC-specific oligonucleotide. After uracil-DNA glycosylase treatment, a first 18-cycle PCR used universal primers M1SS and BC2_uni_R on all cDNA. In the paper's pipeline: Normalization of each sample was performed by random selection of 1 million high-quality reads, each carrying a distinct molecular identifier. Instead of being binned into consensus sequences, reads with shared molecular identifiers were discarded. CDR3 identification, clonotype clustering and error correction used MiTCR with a Q25 quality threshold and the strictest error-elimination algorithm. Lower-bound total TCR beta diversity was estimated with a nonparametric unseen species model using Euler transformation. TCRdb applied fastp at Q25 and MiXCR to the public reads, then kept only in-frame beta chains. CDR3 protein duplicates are merged, each entry listing the most common genes and DNA. The V and J calls reflect TCRdb's pipeline rather than the authors' work. The sample contains about 730,000 distinct CDR3 sequences, roughly two fifths of them found a single time. Together, the top ten hold about 20% of the sample.

The germline V gene supplies CDR1 SGHTA and CDR2 FQGTGA. Trimming leaves V shorter by 3 bases and J shorter by 1 base, with the junction holding 4 bases beyond the gene matches. From the cysteine through the phenylalanine, the CDR3 covers 16 amino acids. CDR3 DNA only is kept here, 48 bases in frame from base 1. The rearranged chain carries TRBV7-3 and TRBJ2-2, with 8 middle bases fitting TRBD2. The sample taken for sequencing was blood. The source is a woman aged 55 to 70 in good health. The CDR3 has the sequence CASSFRAGENTGELFF. The nucleotide sequence is given as TGTGCCAGCAGCTTCAGAGCGGGGGAGAACACCGGGGAGCTGTTTTTT. The entire variable domain, with the stretches around the CDR3 drawn from the reference TRBV7-3 and TRBJ2-2 proteins, is GAGVSQTPSNKVTEKGKYVELRCDPISGHTALYWYRQSLGQGPEFLIYFQGTGAADDSGLPNDRFFAVRPEGSVSTLKIQRTERGDSAVYLCASSFRAGENTGELFFGEGSRLTVL.